This T cell receptor beta chain was sequenced in a study of T cell changes during pregnancy in multiple sclerosis. Some clones are missing from TCRdb's copy, which holds only in-frame ones; the method was immunoSEQ multiplex PCR. This sample has 50,000 to 75,000 clones; 90% to 95% occur once, and the top ten carry approximately 1.4%. V lost 2 bases to trimming and J lost 1 base, with 11 bases between them. The germline V gene encodes CDR1 MNHEY and CDR2 SVGAGI. The CDR3 has 15 residues. This chain uses TRBV6-5 with TRBJ1-1; D unclear. The sample was peripheral blood, taken after pregnancy. The sequence came from a female donor in good health, enrolled as a control in a pregnancy study. The CDR3 protein is CASSYPNSGNTEAFF. Written as DNA, the CDR3 is TGTGCCAGCAGTTACCCTAACTCAGGGAACACTGAAGCTTTCTTT.